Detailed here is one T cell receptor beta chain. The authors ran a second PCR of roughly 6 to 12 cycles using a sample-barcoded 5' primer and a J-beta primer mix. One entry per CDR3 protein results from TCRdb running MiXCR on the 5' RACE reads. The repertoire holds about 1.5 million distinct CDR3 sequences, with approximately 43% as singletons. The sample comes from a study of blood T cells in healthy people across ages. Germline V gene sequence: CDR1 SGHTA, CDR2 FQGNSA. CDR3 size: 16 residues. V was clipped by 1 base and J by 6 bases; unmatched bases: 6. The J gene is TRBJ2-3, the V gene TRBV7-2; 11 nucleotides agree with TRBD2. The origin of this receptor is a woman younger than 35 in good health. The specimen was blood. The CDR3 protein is CTSSLGASGRQDTQYF. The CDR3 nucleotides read TGTACCAGCAGCTTAGGGGCTAGCGGGAGGCAGGATACGCAGTATTTT.